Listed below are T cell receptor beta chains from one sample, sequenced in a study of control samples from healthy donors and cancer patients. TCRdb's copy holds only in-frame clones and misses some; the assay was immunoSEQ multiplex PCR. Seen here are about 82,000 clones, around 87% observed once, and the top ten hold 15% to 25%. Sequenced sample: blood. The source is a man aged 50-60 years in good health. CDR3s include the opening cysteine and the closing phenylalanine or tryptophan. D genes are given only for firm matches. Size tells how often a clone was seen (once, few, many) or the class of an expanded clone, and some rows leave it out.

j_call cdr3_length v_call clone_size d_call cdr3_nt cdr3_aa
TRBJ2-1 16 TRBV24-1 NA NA TGTGCCACCAGTGATTTTGAGGCCCCTGCCTACAATGAGCAGTTCTTC CATSDFEAPAYNEQFF
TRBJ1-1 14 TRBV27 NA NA TGTGCCAGCAGTTTTCATGGGGCGTACACTGAAGCTTTCTTT CASSFHGAYTEAFF
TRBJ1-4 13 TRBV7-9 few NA TGTGCCAGCAGCCAGGGGAGGGGGGAACGACTGTTTTTT CASSQGRGERLFF
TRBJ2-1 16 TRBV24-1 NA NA TGTGCCACCAGTGATCCAGGGGCCGCCTCATACAATGAGCAGTTCTTC CATSDPGAASYNEQFF
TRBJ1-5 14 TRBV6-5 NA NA TGTGCCAGTGCCGCGGGTGGAAGCAATCAGCCCCAGCATTTT CASAAGGSNQPQHF
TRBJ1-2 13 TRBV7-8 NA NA TGTGCCAGCAGCTTAGGAGGGGGGTATGGCTACACCTTC CASSLGGGYGYTF
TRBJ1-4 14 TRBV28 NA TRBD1 TGTGCCAGCAGGAGACAGGGTTTCAATGAAAAACTGTTTTTT CASRRQGFNEKLFF
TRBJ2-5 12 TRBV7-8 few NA TGTGCCAGCAGGTACGGGCAAGAGACCCAGTACTTC CASRYGQETQYF
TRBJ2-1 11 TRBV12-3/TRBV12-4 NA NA TGTGCCAGCAGCTTCAGGGGTGAGCAGTTCTTC CASSFRGEQFF
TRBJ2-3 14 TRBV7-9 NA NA TGTGCCAGCGCCAGGTCCGGGGGCACAGATACGCAGTATTTT CASARSGGTDTQYF
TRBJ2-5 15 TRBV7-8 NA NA TGTGCCAGCAGCCCCCGGATGATCGGCCAAGAGACCCAGTACTTC CASSPRMIGQETQYF
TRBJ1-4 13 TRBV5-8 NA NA TGTGCCAGCAGCTTCTGGGAGAATGAAAAACTGTTTTTT CASSFWENEKLFF
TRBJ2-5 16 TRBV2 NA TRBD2 TGTGCCAGCAGTACCGGACTAGCGGGAGGGCAAGAGACCCAGTACTTC CASSTGLAGGQETQYF
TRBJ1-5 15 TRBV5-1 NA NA TGCGCCAGCAGCTTGGAAGGGTTCGCAGGTCAGCCCCAGCATTTT CASSLEGFAGQPQHF
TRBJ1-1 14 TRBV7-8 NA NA TGTGCCAGCAGCTTAGAGGGCAGGGACACTGAAGCTTTCTTT CASSLEGRDTEAFF
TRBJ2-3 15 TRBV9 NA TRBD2 TGTGCCAGCAGCGAGGCTAGCGGACTCACAGATACGCAGTATTTT CASSEASGLTDTQYF
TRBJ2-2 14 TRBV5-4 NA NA TGTGCCAGCAGCTTGGGGCAGTTCACCGGGGAGCTGTTTTTT CASSLGQFTGELFF